The source of this TCR beta chain is a study of response to subunit inactivated influenza vaccine. The study, taken as a whole, reports: It was suggested by the authors that few new T cells are recruited by each seasonal influenza vaccination.

TCRdb ran MiXCR on the RT-PCR reads and lists one entry per CDR3 protein. This sample has over 750,000 distinct CDR3 sequences, with 21% found just once. Comment on this clonotype: Its antigen is not identified.

V lost 1 base to trimming and J lost 5 bases; unmatched junction nucleotides: 8. CDR3 size: 17 residues. CDR1 is SGHAT and CDR2 is FQNNGV in the germline V gene. The receptor's source is a man aged 50-59 years who received an inactivated influenza vaccine. The material sequenced was PBMCs from blood, taken more than 4 days after vaccination. The genes are TRBV11-2 and TRBJ2-1, with 10 bases that match TRBD2. The CDR3 DNA reads TGTGCCAGCAGCTTAGGCCCGGTCACTAGCGGGGACAATGAGCAGTTCTTC. Its translation: CASSLGPVTSGDNEQFF. The full variable domain, completed using reference TRBV11-2 and TRBJ2-1, is EAGVAQSPRYKIIEKRQSVAFWCNPISGHATLYWYQQILGQGPKLLIQFQNNGVVDDSQLPKDRFSAERLKGVDSTLKIQPAKLEDSAVYLCASSLGPVTSGDNEQFFGPGTRLTVL.